This T cell receptor (beta chain) was sequenced during a study of cytomegalovirus exposure and HLA in healthy donors. Study conclusions and caveats: Within a later analysis, the majority of CMV-associated TCR beta chains appeared HLA-restricted. A missense variant in DCLRE1C was later tied to TCR beta V- and J-gene trimming. The records held CMV serostatus as the only immune exposure information.

Trimming cost V 5 bases and J 2 bases, with 10 bases left between them. There are 13 residues in the CDR3. The V gene's germline CDR1 is MNHEY and CDR2 SMNVEV (reference sequence). PCR was performed using 60 Vbeta and 13 Jbeta primers. TCRdb keeps only in-frame clones here, not all; method: immunoSEQ multiplex PCR. The sample contains about 140,000 clones, roughly three fifths of which appear only once. A note on this clone: The antigen remains undetermined.

This sequence joins TRBV27 and TRBJ2-7; D possibly corresponds to TRBD1 (6 bases). The receptor was derived from a male donor in good health and CMV-seronegative. What was sequenced was PBMCs. CDR3 sequence reads: CASSPDSTYEQYF. CDR3 sequence (DNA): TGTGCCAGCAGTCCGGACAGTACCTACGAGCAGTACTTC.